This passage covers 3 T cell receptor beta chains from one sample sequenced in a study of T cell repertoires in cytomegalovirus infection. TCRdb fed the reads into MiXCR, producing one record per CDR3 protein. There are 160,000 or so distinct CDR3 sequences in the sample; about a quarter occur only once, and approximately 11% lies in the top ten. Material: PBMCs. Receptor source: a human donor in good health (CMV status not recorded). Some clones in this sample may be carry-over from other donors' samples.

The genes are TRBV7-8 and TRBJ1-1, with TRBD1 matching 9 bases. Germline V gene lookup returns CDR1 SGHVS and CDR2 FQNEAQ. The junction had 7 bases not matched to a gene; V was cut back by 5 bases and J by 3 bases. This CDR3 contains 15 residues. The CDR3 DNA reads TGTGCCAGCAGCGACGGGGACAGGGACGACACTGAAGCTTTCTTT. This gives the protein CASSDGDRDDTEAFF.

This clonotype was counted only a few times. The J gene is TRBJ2-5, the V gene TRBV5-4, with D possibly being TRBD1 or TRBD2 (5 bases each). The CDR3 sequence is 14 residues long. Deletions cut 3 bases from V and 1 base from J, with 10 bases between. CDR1 SGHNT and CDR2 YYREEE come from the germline V gene (reference sequence). The CDR3 DNA follows: TGTGCCAGCAGCTACCGGGACGGCCAAGAGACCCAGTACTTC. Its translation: CASSYRDGQETQYF.

This clonotype was seen a handful of times. The chain has TRBV7-3 and TRBJ2-5; 9 nucleotides agree with TRBD1. Unmatched junction bases numbered 7, after V lost 4 bases and J lost 7 bases. Germline-derived CDR1 and CDR2 are SGHTA and FQGTGA. The CDR3 has 14 amino acids. CDR3 residues: CASSSTGGSATQYF. DNA for the CDR3: TGTGCCAGCAGCTCTACAGGGGGCTCCGCGACCCAGTACTTC.